The present entry profiles one T cell receptor (beta chain) with its context. Its antigen is currently unknown. Expressed TCRB transcripts got sequenced, as all isolated RNA was reverse transcribed. TCRdb's table, derived via immunoSEQ multiplex PCR, lists solely in-frame clones and lacks some. This table holds 620,000 or so clones, around a sixth found once. Each sorted fraction was over 95% pure. The data are from a study of beta chain features in type 1 diabetes. Study observations and caveats: TCRB CDR3 length was moderately but significantly reduced in all four CD4+ subsets of Type 1 diabetes patients.

The sequencing sample was made of naive CD4+ T cells from blood. This clonotype was sampled from a man aged 18 to 29 in good health.

CDR3 in amino acids: CASSGGGTHINGYTF. CDR3 nucleotide sequence: TGTGCCAGCTCCGGGGGGGGGACCCACATTAATGGCTACACCTTC. V gene TRBV25-1 combines with J gene TRBJ1-2, with D perhaps matching TRBD1 (5 bases). Trimming left V 8 bases short and J 6 bases short, with 22 bases between. From germline, CDR1 is MGHDK and CDR2 SYGVNS. The CDR3 contains 15 residues.